This T cell receptor beta chain originates from a study of blood T cell repertoires in COVID-19. Study background: Both acute and convalescent COVID-19 samples were obtained from the United States, Italy and Spain. Sample material is recorded as cDNA or gDNA derived from T cells, B-cell-depleted T cells, or PBMCs.

TCRdb's table, derived via immunoSEQ multiplex PCR, lists solely in-frame clones and lacks some. Here the sample spans around 180,000 clones, 70% to 90% being singletons. Trimming cost V 1 base and J 4 bases; bases outside gene matches: 7. This CDR3 contains 16 residues. CDR1 and CDR2 from the germline V gene are MDHEN and SYDVKM. This sequence joins TRBV28 and TRBJ1-5; 7 bases align to TRBD1. The receptor's source is a man between 65 and 85 years old with active or convalescent COVID-19. The sequenced sample was peripheral blood. The CDR3: CASSLFGTDKNQPQHF. DNA of the CDR3: TGTGCCAGCAGTTTATTTGGGACAGATAAAAATCAGCCCCAGCATTTT.